Below, 16 T cell receptor beta chains from the same sample are listed, as sequenced in a study of response to subunit inactivated influenza vaccine listed by TCRdb under 2018. Library preparation was by RT-PCR. Sequencing was carried out with an Illumina HiSeq 2500. TCRdb cleaned the public reads at Q25 with fastp, built clones with MiXCR and kept in-frame beta chains. Every entry covers one CDR3 protein and lists the most common genes and DNA from its rows. Recorded for this sample are about 500,000 distinct CDR3 sequences; about 17% of them occurred a single time. The ten largest make up 3% to 3.5% of the sample. The material was CD4+ T cells sorted from PBMCs, obtained 23 months after vaccination. These receptor sequences come from a man aged 50-75 years who received an inactivated influenza vaccine. Donor details come from another sample of the same person, matched by shared clones.

Turning to this clonotype: At one boundary the junction diverges from the germline segment, which might be a read error. This sequence joins TRBV7-9 and TRBJ1-3; D ambiguous. The CDR3 length is 13 residues. Germline CDR1 is SEHNR and CDR2 is FQNEAQ (reference sequence). The CDR3 region is CASSSSSGNTMYF. The CDR3 DNA reads as TGTGCCAGCAGCTCAAGTTCAGGAAACACCATGTATTTT.

V gene TRBV12-3 or TRBV12-4 combines with J gene TRBJ2-3; D uncertain. The ends were cut back, 4 bases at V and 3 bases at J, with 11 bases in the middle. There are 14 residues in the CDR3. The CDR3 DNA is TGTGCCAGCAGTTCCCACCTGACGACAGATACGCAGTATTTT. Its protein is CASSSHLTTDTQYF.

This clonotype was seen a few times. The DNA of the CDR3 is TGTGCCATCAGTGGCGGGAAAGAGACCCAGTACTTC. Translation gives CAISGGKETQYF. The chain couples TRBV10-3 to TRBJ2-5, with D perhaps matching TRBD2 (6 bases). The CDR3 runs to 12 residues. Trimming shortened V by 4 bases and J by 3 bases, and 6 bases separated the two germline ends. Germline V gene lookup returns CDR1 ENHRY and CDR2 SYGVKD.

This clonotype has a handful of counts. The rearrangement links TRBV20-1 to TRBJ2-1; no reliable D call. Germline CDR1 reads DFQATT; CDR2 reads SNEGSKA (reference sequence). The V end was cut by 1 base, the J end by 6 bases, with 10 bases between. This CDR3 is 13 amino acids long. DNA of the CDR3: TGCAGTGCTAGAGTGGATCGCCGCAATGAGCAGTTCTTC. Translation: CSARVDRRNEQFF.

The chain carries TRBV3-1 and TRBJ1-3, with D maybe TRBD1 (6 bases). Germline assignment: CDR1 LGHDT and CDR2 YNNKEL (reference sequence). This CDR3 contains 16 residues. The germline V and J ends were trimmed by 1 base and 4 bases, with 14 bases remaining between them. The CDR3 protein is CASSQGLWGAGNTIYF. CDR3 nucleotides: TGTGCCAGCAGCCAAGGCCTTTGGGGGGCAGGAAACACCATATATTTT.

This clonotype was observed a few times. The chain carries TRBV14 and TRBJ2-1; TRBD1 agrees at 9 bases. V shed 5 bases and J 2 bases; nucleotides not matched to a gene: 4. Germline V gene data show CDR1 as SGHDN and CDR2 as FVKESK. This CDR3 is built from 15 residues. The CDR3 loop is CASSWGQGPYNEQFF. The CDR3 DNA sequence: TGTGCCAGCAGCTGGGGACAGGGCCCCTACAATGAGCAGTTCTTC.

This clonotype showed up just a few times. The chain is built from TRBV4-1 and TRBJ2-1, with D tentatively TRBD2 (5 bases). The ends were cut back, 4 bases at V and 0 bases at J, with 19 bases in the middle. The CDR3 is made up of 18 amino acids. CDR1 and CDR2 (germline): MGHRA, YSYEKL. CDR3 sequence: CASSPHPGSASSYNEQFF. The CDR3 DNA sequence: TGCGCCAGCAGCCCCCATCCGGGTAGCGCGAGCTCCTACAATGAGCAGTTCTTC.

The chain carries TRBV6-1 and TRBJ1-5, with D unresolved. The CDR3 sequence is 14 residues long. V was shortened by 0 bases and J by 6 bases, with 9 bases between the two germline ends. Germline V gene lookup returns CDR1 MNHNS and CDR2 SASEGT. This CDR3 reads CASSEAGSSQPQHF. In nucleotides, the CDR3 is TGTGCCAGCAGTGAAGCGGGGTCTAGTCAGCCCCAGCATTTT.

This clonotype was observed a few times. The rearrangement links TRBV12-3 or TRBV12-4 to TRBJ2-1, with a tentative D call TRBD1 (5 bases). V lost 5 bases to trimming and J lost 0 bases, with 14 bases between them. The CDR3 extends over 16 amino acids. The CDR3 protein is CASSPQGVLSYNEQFF. CDR3 DNA sequence: TGTGCCAGCAGTCCCCAAGGGGTCCTCTCCTACAATGAGCAGTTCTTC.

This clonotype was counted many times. The chain uses TRBV20-1 and TRBJ1-1; maybe TRBD1 (6 bases). CDR1 is DFQATT, CDR2 SNEGSKA, per germline (reference sequence). V was pared by 2 bases and J by 1 base, with 20 bases between. This CDR3 is built from 17 residues. CDR3 nucleotides: TGCAGTGCTAGAAATAGCCGGGGGGCATTCGGGAACACTGAAGCTTTCTTT. Translated: CSARNSRGAFGNTEAFF.

The J gene is TRBJ2-7, the V gene TRBV6-5; possible D gene TRBD1, 5 bases. Germline CDR1 and CDR2: MNHEY and SVGAGI. Between the trimmed V and J ends, which lost 0 bases and 2 bases, there was a span of 17 bases. The length of the CDR3 is 17 residues. CDR3 bases: TGTGCCAGCAGTTACTCGAGTAGGCAGGGATCCGCCTACGAGCAGTACTTC. Translation gives CASSYSSRQGSAYEQYF.

A few counts support this clonotype. The genes are TRBV3-1 and TRBJ1-2; D is possibly TRBD1 (5 bases). The CDR3 has 13 amino acids. Germline loops: CDR1 LGHDT, CDR2 YNNKEL (reference sequence). V was cut by 4 bases and J by 8 bases, with 14 bases left in between. The CDR3 bases are TGTGCCAGCAGCCTAGGGGTGCCGGGCGGCTACACCTTC. Residues: CASSLGVPGGYTF.

V usage is TRBV6-2 or TRBV6-3 and J usage is TRBJ1-1; D is unclear. The ends were cut back, 2 bases at V and 1 base at J, with 5 bases in the middle. Per germline, CDR1 MNHEY and CDR2 SVGEGT. The CDR3 is 13 amino acids. CDR3 in DNA: TGTGCCAGCAGTTACGCATGGAACACTGAAGCTTTCTTT. It yields the protein CASSYAWNTEAFF.

This clonotype was seen more than once but under ten times. The rearrangement links TRBV7-9 to TRBJ2-1, with D possibly matching TRBD2 (6 bases). CDR3 length: 15 residues. Germline CDR1 and CDR2: SEHNR and FQNEAQ (reference sequence). V gave up 5 bases and J gave up 2 bases, with 13 bases separating them. Written as DNA, the CDR3 is TGTGCCAGCAGCCCTAATGGAGGGGCCTACAATGAGCAGTTCTTC. Encoded protein: CASSPNGGAYNEQFF.

This chain uses TRBV9 with TRBJ1-1; D remains unclear. CDR1 is SGDLS, CDR2 YYNGEE, per germline. The germline V and J ends were trimmed by 1 base and 0 bases, with 13 bases remaining between them. CDR3 length: 16 amino acids. The chain's CDR3 is CASSVMGPFMNTEAFF. CDR3 nucleotide sequence: TGTGCCAGCAGCGTAATGGGCCCCTTTATGAACACTGAAGCTTTCTTT.

This clonotype appeared many times. The chain has TRBV5-1 and TRBJ2-2; the D gene is possibly TRBD2 (5 bases). V lost 0 bases to trimming and J lost 3 bases, with 9 bases between them. The CDR3 totals 15 residues. Germline loops: CDR1 SGHRS, CDR2 YFSETQ. CDR3 DNA: TGCGCCAGCAGCTTGGACCGGGGAGACACCGGGGAGCTGTTTTTT. Amino acids: CASSLDRGDTGELFF.